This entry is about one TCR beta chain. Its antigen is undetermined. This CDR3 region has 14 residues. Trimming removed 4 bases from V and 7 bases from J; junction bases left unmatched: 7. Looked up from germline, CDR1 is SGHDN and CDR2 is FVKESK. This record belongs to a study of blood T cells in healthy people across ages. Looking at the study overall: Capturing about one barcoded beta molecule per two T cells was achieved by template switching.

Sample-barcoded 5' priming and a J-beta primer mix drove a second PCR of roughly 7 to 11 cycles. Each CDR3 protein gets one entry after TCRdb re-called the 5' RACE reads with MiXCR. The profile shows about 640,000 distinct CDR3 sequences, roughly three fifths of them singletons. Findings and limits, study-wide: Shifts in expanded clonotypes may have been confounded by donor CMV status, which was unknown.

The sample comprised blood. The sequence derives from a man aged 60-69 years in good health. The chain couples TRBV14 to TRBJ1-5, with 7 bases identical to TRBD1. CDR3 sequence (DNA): TGTGCCAGCAGCCCTTCGACAGGGAGCCAGCCCCAGCATTTT. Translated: CASSPSTGSQPQHF.